This T cell receptor (beta chain) was captured in a study of identical twins. One entry per CDR3 protein results from TCRdb running MiXCR on the 5' RACE reads. The sample records fewer than 500,000 distinct CDR3 sequences, approximately 25% being singletons. Germline V lookup: CDR1 LNHNV, CDR2 YYDKDF (reference sequence). Trimming pared 3 bases from V and 2 bases from J, leaving 4 bases between. The CDR3 loop spans 12 amino acids. These data also featured in a second study, about T cells expressing NK-cell markers.

The sequence derives from a woman under 30 in good health. The rearrangement uses TRBV15 and TRBJ1-2, with D unclear. Material: CD4+ T cells sorted from blood. CDR3: CATSSSNYGYTF. In nucleotides, the CDR3 is TGTGCCACCAGCAGCAGCAACTATGGCTACACCTTC.